The T cell receptor (beta chain) under discussion was sequenced for a study of T-cell reconstitution after alpha-beta-depleted transplantation in children. The CDR3 contains 14 residues. Germline V gene sequence: CDR1 LGHDT, CDR2 YNNKEL (reference sequence). Trimming took off 4 bases at V and 5 bases at J, with 11 bases between the two ends. The authors prepared the TCRbeta library with unique molecular identifiers. From the PCR reads, TCRdb called clonotypes with MiXCR, one entry per CDR3 protein. The sample contains some 350,000 distinct CDR3 sequences, approximately 10% of which appear only once. This clonotype was counted a few times.

This chain connects TRBV3-1 to TRBJ2-2, with a weak D call TRBD2 (6 bases). The source of this sequence is a human donor who donated a stem cell graft to a child with acute lymphoblastic leukemia. The source was PBMCs from the stem cell graft donor, collected from the stem cell graft. As DNA, the CDR3 is TGTGCCAGCAGCCCCCGAGCGGGTACCGGGGAGCTGTTTTTT. This encodes CASSPRAGTGELFF.